A single T cell receptor (beta chain) is shown here with its context. Time point of the sample: pretreatment peripheral blood. Diagnoses among patients were locally advanced or metastatic urothelial carcinoma. This sample is part of a study of PD-L1 blockade in urothelial cancer. As for the study in general: Bladder-origin urothelial cancer in males covered about 85% of the roughly 29 patients.

Every PCR got spiked synthetic TCR analog templates. TCRdb's copy holds only in-frame clones and misses some; the assay was immunoSEQ multiplex PCR. Among almost 50,000 clones listed, around four fifths were seen once. The CDR3 is 17 residues long. The trim removed 4 bases at V and 6 bases at J, leaving 12 bases unmatched. Germline V lookup: CDR1 KGHSH, CDR2 LQKENI. The chain couples TRBV18 to TRBJ2-1; 10 positions agree with TRBD2. The origin of this receptor is an older man with urothelial cancer. Here the sequenced sample was PBMCs, taken around atezolizumab (anti-PD-L1) treatment. The CDR3 region is CASSRLGSGRAGNEQFF. The DNA for the CDR3 is TGTGCCAGCTCACGGCTAGGAAGCGGGAGGGCCGGCAATGAGCAGTTCTTC. The full variable domain, completed using reference TRBV18 and TRBJ2-1, is NAGVMQNPRHLVRRRGQEARLRCSPMKGHSHVYWYRQLPEEGLKFMVYLQKENIIDESGMPKERFSAEFPKEGPSILRIQQVVRGDSAAYFCASSRLGSGRAGNEQFFGPGTRLTVL.